These T cell receptor beta chains were read from a single sample in a study of T cell changes during pregnancy in multiple sclerosis. Some clones are missing from TCRdb's copy, which holds only in-frame ones; the method was immunoSEQ multiplex PCR. The profile shows 40,000 or so clones, just over 90% of them singletons. This sample comprised CD4+ T cells from peripheral blood mononuclear cells, obtained in the first trimester of pregnancy. The receptors shown here come from a female donor in good health, enrolled as a control in a pregnancy study. The CDR3 runs from the conserved cysteine through the conserved F or W. The D gene is left open where the match is weak. Some rows mark clone size as missing; the rest say once, few, many or name a class of expanded clone.

v_gene	j_gene	d_gene	abundance	len	CDR3aa	CDR3nt
TRBV23-1	TRBJ2-7	TRBD1	NA	16	CASSQPPGQGTYEQYF	TGCGCCAGCAGTCAACCTCCGGGACAGGGCACCTACGAGCAGTACTTC
TRBV6-5	TRBJ2-1	NA	NA	12	CASSYSGYEQFF	TGTGCCAGCAGTTATTCGGGTTATGAGCAGTTCTTC
TRBV7-3	TRBJ1-6	NA	NA	16	CASSLTGILYDSPLHF	TGTGCCAGCAGCCTCACAGGAATCTTATATGATTCACCCCTCCACTTT
TRBV2	TRBJ2-7	TRBD2	NA	15	CASSQGRAGTYEQYF	TGTGCCAGCAGCCAAGGGAGGGCCGGAACCTACGAGCAGTACTTC
TRBV4-2	TRBJ2-1	TRBD2	NA	19	CASSQDPTSGGTFYNEQFF	TGTGCCAGCAGCCAAGATCCCACTAGCGGGGGGACCTTTTACAATGAGCAGTTCTTC
TRBV6-6	TRBJ1-5	NA	NA	13	CASQGEESQPQHF	TGTGCCAGTCAGGGTGAGGAGTCCCAGCCCCAGCATTTT
TRBV2	TRBJ2-4	NA	few	13	CASKGDEGNIQYF	TGTGCCAGCAAGGGGGATGAGGGAAACATTCAGTACTTC
TRBV27	TRBJ2-1	TRBD1	NA	13	CASSLSMRQGQFF	TGTGCCAGTAGTTTAAGTATGAGACAGGGCCAGTTCTTC
TRBV5-4	TRBJ1-3	NA	NA	16	CASSLRGERSGNTIYF	TGTGCCAGCAGCTTGCGGGGAGAGCGCTCTGGAAACACCATATATTTT
TRBV6-4	TRBJ1-5	NA	NA	13	CASSEDTNQPQHF	TGTGCCAGCAGTGAAGACACCAATCAGCCCCAGCATTTT
TRBV19	TRBJ1-5	TRBD1	few	12	CASRDRDQPQHF	TGTGCCAGTAGGGACAGGGATCAGCCCCAGCATTTT
TRBV7-9	TRBJ1-2	NA	NA	12	CASSSAEIGYTF	TGTGCCAGCAGCTCCGCGGAGATTGGCTACACCTTC
TRBV11-2	TRBJ2-5	NA	NA	15	CASSLGAGIQETQYF	TGTGCCAGCAGCTTAGGTGCGGGGATTCAAGAGACCCAGTACTTC
TRBV28	TRBJ2-6	TRBD1	NA	15	CASTTGGAGANVLTF	TGTGCCAGCACCACAGGGGGCGCTGGGGCCAACGTCCTGACTTTC
TRBV4-2	TRBJ1-3	NA	NA	14	CASQGTSSGNTIYF	TGTGCCAGCCAGGGGACTAGCTCTGGAAACACCATATATTTT
TRBV19	TRBJ2-1	TRBD2	NA	17	CASSISWAGGLYNEQFF	TGTGCCAGTAGTATCTCTTGGGCGGGGGGCCTCTACAATGAGCAGTTCTTC